The 6 T cell receptor beta chains reported below all come from one sample, sequenced in a study of T-cell reconstitution after alpha-beta-depleted transplantation in children. Molecular barcoding with unique molecular identifiers was used for the TCRbeta library. TCRdb itself ran the PCR reads through MiXCR, one entry per CDR3 protein. The sample holds about 340,000 distinct CDR3 sequences, around 15% seen once. Sequences were derived from PBMCs, mostly from graft donor cells, sampled 360 days after TCRalphabeta/CD19-depleted stem cell transplant. The receptors were gathered from a male patient aged 2-9 years who had a stem cell transplant for acute lymphoblastic leukemia, so the T cells may come from the graft donor.

In this sample, this clonotype turned up a few times. This rearrangement joins TRBV9 to TRBJ2-3; D gene unclear. The CDR3 loop spans 15 amino acids. Germline loops: CDR1 SGDLS, CDR2 YYNGEE. The V end lost 0 bases, the J end lost 0 bases, and 8 bases lay between the germline ends. The CDR3 protein is CASSVDTTSTDTQYF. The CDR3 DNA reads TGTGCCAGCAGCGTAGATACTACTAGCACAGATACGCAGTATTTT.

This chain joins TRBV4-1 and TRBJ2-2, with a possible D match to TRBD1 (6 bases). The CDR3 has 14 residues. Per germline, CDR1 MGHRA and CDR2 YSYEKL. V shed 2 bases and J shed 11 bases, with 15 bases lying between them. CDR3 amino acids: CASSQPDRHPELFF. The CDR3 DNA reads TGCGCCAGCAGCCAACCTGACAGGCACCCTGAGCTGTTTTTT.

The genes are TRBV4-3 and TRBJ1-2, with TRBD1 matching over 7 bases. CDR3 size: 17 residues. Germline assignment: CDR1 LGHNA and CDR2 YSLEER. With 0 bases clipped from V and 6 bases from J, the junction kept 13 bases outside the gene matches. In DNA form, the CDR3 reads TGCGCCAGCAGCCAAGATTGGGCTTTAGGGGGCGGAAATGGCTACACCTTC. Translated, it gives CASSQDWALGGGNGYTF.

This clonotype was counted between two and nine times. The chain links TRBV4-2 to TRBJ2-7; D possibly corresponds to TRBD1 (6 bases). Between the trimmed V and J ends, which lost 2 bases and 6 bases, there was a span of 14 bases. CDR3 length equals 14 residues. CDR1 is LGHNA, CDR2 YNFKEQ, per germline. CDR3 loop: CASSQSQGQREQYF. The DNA for the CDR3 is TGTGCCAGCAGCCAATCGCAGGGGCAACGCGAGCAGTACTTC.

Only a few counts were recorded for this clonotype. The V gene is TRBV12-3 or TRBV12-4, the J gene TRBJ2-7; TRBD1 might be the D (6 bases). V was trimmed by 5 bases and J by 1 base, leaving 15 bases between them. The CDR3 has 15 residues. CDR3 sequence reads: CASSLPGTLSYEQYF. CDR3 coding DNA: TGTGCCAGCAGTCTCCCCGGGACATTGTCCTACGAGCAGTACTTC.

This clonotype was seen a few times. The chain carries TRBV6-2 or TRBV6-3 and TRBJ2-5, with TRBD1 matching 8 bases. Per the germline V gene, CDR1 is MNHEY and CDR2 is SVGEGT. Trimming removed 3 bases from V and 1 base from J; junction bases left unmatched: 4. The CDR3 contains 15 residues. The CDR3 here is CASSYPQGAQETQYF. CDR3 sequence (DNA): TGTGCCAGCAGTTATCCCCAGGGGGCCCAAGAGACCCAGTACTTC.